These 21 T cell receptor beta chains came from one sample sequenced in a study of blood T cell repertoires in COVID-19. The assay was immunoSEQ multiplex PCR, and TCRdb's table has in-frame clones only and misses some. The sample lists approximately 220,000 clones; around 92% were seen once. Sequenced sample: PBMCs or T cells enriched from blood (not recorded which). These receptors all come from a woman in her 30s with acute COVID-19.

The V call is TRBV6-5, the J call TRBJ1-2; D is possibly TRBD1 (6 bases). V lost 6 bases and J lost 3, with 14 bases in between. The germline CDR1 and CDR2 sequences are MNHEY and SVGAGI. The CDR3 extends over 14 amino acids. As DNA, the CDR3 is TGTGCCAGCAGGCCCCAGGGGTGGTACTATGGCTACACCTTC. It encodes CASRPQGWYYGYTF.

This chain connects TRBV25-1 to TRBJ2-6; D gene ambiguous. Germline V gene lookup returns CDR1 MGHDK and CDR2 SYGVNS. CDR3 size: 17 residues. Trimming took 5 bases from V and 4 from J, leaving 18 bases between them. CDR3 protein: CASSPPGVVIGANVLTF. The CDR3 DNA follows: TGTGCCAGCAGTCCTCCGGGTGTAGTAATCGGGGCCAACGTCCTGACTTTC.

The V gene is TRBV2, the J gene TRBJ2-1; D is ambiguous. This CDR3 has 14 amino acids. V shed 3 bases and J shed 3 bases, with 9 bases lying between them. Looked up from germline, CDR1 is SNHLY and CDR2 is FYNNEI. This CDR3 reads CASSEGQDYNEQFF. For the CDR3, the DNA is TGTGCCAGCAGTGAGGGCCAAGACTACAATGAGCAGTTCTTC. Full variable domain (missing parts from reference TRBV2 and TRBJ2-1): EPEVTQTPSHQVTQMGQEVILRCVPISNHLYFYWYRQILGQKVEFLVSFYNNEISEKSEIFDDQFSVERPDGSNFTLKIRSTKLEDSAMYFCASSEGQDYNEQFFGPGTRLTVL.

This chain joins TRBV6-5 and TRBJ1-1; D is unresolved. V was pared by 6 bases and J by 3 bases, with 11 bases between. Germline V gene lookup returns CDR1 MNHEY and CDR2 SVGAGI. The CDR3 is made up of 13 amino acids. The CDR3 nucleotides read TGTGCCAGCAGACAGCTGCGGGACACTGAAGCTTTCTTT. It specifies CASRQLRDTEAFF.

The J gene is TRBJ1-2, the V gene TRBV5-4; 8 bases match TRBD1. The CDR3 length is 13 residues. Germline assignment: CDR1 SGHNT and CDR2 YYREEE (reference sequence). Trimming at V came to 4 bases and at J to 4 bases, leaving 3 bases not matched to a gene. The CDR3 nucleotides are TGTGCCAGCAGCCAGACAGGGGCCTATGGCTACACCTTC. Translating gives CASSQTGAYGYTF. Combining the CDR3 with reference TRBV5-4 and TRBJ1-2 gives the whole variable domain ETGVTQSPTHLIKTRGQQVTLRCSSQSGHNTVSWYQQALGQGPQFIFQYYREEENGRGNFPPRFSGLQFPNYSSELNVNALELDDSALYLCASSQTGAYGYTFGSGTRLTVV.

CDR3 loop: CASSLEQANTEAFF. Here the CDR3 DNA reads TGCGCCAGCAGCTTGGAACAGGCGAACACTGAAGCTTTCTTT. The rearrangement uses TRBV5-1 and TRBJ1-1, with D tentatively TRBD1 (5 bases). The germline V and J ends were trimmed by 0 bases and 1 base, with 7 bases remaining between them. The germline gives CDR1 SGHRS, CDR2 YFSETQ. The CDR3 runs 14 residues.

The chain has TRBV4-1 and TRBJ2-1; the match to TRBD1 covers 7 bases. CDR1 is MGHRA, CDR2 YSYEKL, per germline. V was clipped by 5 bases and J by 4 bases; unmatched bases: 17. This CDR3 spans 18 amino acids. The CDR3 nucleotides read TGCGCCAGCAGCGCTCGCCCGGGACAGACCTCTAATTACAATGAGCAGTTCTTC. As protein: CASSARPGQTSNYNEQFF.

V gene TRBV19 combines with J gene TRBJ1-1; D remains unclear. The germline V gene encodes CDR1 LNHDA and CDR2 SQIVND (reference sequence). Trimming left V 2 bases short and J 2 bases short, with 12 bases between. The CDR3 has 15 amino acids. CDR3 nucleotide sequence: TGTGCCAGTAGTATATTGGCCGCCCTTAACACTGAAGCTTTCTTT. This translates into CASSILAALNTEAFF.

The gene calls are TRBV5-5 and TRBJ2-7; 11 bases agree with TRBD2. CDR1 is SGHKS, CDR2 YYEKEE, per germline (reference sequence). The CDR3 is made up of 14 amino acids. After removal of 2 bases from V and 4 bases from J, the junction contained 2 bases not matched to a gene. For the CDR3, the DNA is TGTGCCAGCAGCTTCCTAGCGGGGGGATACGAGCAGTACTTC. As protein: CASSFLAGGYEQYF.

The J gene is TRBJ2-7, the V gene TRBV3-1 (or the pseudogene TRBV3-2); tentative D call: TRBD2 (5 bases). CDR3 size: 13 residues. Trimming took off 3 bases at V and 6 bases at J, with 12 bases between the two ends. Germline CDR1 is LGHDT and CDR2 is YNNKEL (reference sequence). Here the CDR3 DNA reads TGTGCCAGCAGCCAGGCCTGGGAGCGCGAGCAGTACTTC. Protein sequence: CASSQAWEREQYF.

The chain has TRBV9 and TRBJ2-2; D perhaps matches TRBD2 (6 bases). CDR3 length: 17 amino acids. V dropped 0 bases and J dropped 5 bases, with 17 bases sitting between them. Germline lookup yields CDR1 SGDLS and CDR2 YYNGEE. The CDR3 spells CASSVEGTERGTGELFF. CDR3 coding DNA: TGTGCCAGCAGCGTAGAGGGGACTGAACGAGGGACCGGGGAGCTGTTTTTT.

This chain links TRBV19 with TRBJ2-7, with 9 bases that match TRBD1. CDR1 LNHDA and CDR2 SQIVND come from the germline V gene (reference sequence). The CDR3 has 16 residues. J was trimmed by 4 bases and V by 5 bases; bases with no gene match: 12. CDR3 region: CASSPSPGQGIYEQYF. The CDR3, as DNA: TGTGCCAGTAGTCCCTCACCGGGACAGGGTATTTACGAGCAGTACTTC.

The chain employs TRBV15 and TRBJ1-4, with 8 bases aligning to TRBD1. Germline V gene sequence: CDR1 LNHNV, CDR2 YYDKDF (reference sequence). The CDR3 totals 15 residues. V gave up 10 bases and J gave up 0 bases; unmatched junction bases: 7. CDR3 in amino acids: CAIPGTGPTNEKLFF. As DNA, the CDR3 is TGTGCCATACCCGGGACAGGACCAACTAATGAAAAACTGTTTTTT.

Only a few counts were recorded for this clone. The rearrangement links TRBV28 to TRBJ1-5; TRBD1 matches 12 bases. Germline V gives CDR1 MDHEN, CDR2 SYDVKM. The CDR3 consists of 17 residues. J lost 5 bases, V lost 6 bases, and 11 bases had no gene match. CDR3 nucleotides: TGTGCCAGCAGCGACGGACCAGGGACAGGGGGCGATCAGCCCCAGCATTTT. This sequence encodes CASSDGPGTGGDQPQHF. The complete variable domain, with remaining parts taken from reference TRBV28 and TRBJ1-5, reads DVKVTQSSRYLVKRTGEKVFLECVQDMDHENMFWYRQDPGLGLRLIYFSYDVKMKEKGDIPEGYSVSREKKERFSLILESASTNQTSMYLCASSDGPGTGGDQPQHFGDGTRLSIL.

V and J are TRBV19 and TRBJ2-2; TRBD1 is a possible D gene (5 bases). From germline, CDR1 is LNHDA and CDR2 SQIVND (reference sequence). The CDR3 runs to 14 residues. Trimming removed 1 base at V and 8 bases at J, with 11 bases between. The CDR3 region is CASSIAQGVGELFF. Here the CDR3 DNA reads TGTGCCAGTAGTATAGCCCAAGGGGTAGGGGAGCTGTTTTTT. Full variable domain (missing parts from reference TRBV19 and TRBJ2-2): DGGITQSPKYLFRKEGQNVTLSCEQNLNHDAMYWYRQDPGQGLRLIYYSQIVNDFQKGDIAEGYSVSREKKESFPLTVTSAQKNPTAFYLCASSIAQGVGELFFGEGSRLTVL.

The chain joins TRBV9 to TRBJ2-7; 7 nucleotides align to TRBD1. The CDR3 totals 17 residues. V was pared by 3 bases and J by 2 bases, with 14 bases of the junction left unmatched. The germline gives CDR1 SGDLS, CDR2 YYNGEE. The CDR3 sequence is CASSDNPSGTAPYEQYF. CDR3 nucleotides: TGTGCCAGCAGCGATAATCCCTCCGGGACAGCCCCCTACGAGCAGTACTTC.

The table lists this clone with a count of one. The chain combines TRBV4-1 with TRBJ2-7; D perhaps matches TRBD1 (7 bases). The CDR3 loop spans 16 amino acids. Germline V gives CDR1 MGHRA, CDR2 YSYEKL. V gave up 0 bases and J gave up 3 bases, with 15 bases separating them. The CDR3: CASSQDQEGAIYEQYF. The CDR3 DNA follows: TGCGCCAGCAGCCAAGATCAGGAGGGGGCTATCTACGAGCAGTACTTC.

Written as DNA, the CDR3 is TGTGCCAGCAGCTTGTATGTGACAGGGAAGGGTTGGAGCAATCAGCCCCAGCATTTT. Protein product: CASSLYVTGKGWSNQPQHF. The chain has TRBV5-6 and TRBJ1-5; 7 bases fit TRBD1. CDR1 SGHDT and CDR2 YYEEEE come from the germline V gene. The CDR3 is made up of 19 amino acids. V lost 1 base, J lost 1 base, and 14 bases stayed unmatched. Using reference TRBV5-6 and TRBJ1-5 for the parts outside the CDR3, the full variable domain is DAGVTQSPTHLIKTRGQQVTLRCSPKSGHDTVSWYQQALGQGPQFIFQYYEEEERQRGNFPDRFSGHQFPNYSSELNVNALLLGDSALYLCASSLYVTGKGWSNQPQHFGDGTRLSIL.

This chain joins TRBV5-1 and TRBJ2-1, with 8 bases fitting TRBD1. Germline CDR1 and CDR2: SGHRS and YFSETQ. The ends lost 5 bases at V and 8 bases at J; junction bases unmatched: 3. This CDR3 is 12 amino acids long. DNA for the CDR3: TGCGCCAGCAGTCCCAGGGGGCATGAGCAGTTCTTC. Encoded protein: CASSPRGHEQFF.

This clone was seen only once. The CDR3 loop reads CAWSSRTGVYNEQFF. CDR3 DNA sequence: TGTGCCTGGAGTTCAAGAACAGGGGTCTACAATGAGCAGTTCTTC. The rearrangement uses TRBV30 and TRBJ2-1; 7 bases align to TRBD1. The V gene end was trimmed by 2 bases and the J gene end by 3 bases; junction bases not matched to a gene: 7. Germline V gene data show CDR1 as GTSNPN and CDR2 as SVGIG (reference sequence). CDR3 length: 15 residues.

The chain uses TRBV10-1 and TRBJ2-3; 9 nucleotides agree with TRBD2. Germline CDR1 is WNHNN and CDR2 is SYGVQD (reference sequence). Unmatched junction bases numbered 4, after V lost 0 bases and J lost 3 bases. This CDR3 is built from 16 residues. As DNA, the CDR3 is TGCGCCAGCAGTGAGTCGGCGGGGGGGCCGACAGATACGCAGTATTTT. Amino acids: CASSESAGGPTDTQYF.